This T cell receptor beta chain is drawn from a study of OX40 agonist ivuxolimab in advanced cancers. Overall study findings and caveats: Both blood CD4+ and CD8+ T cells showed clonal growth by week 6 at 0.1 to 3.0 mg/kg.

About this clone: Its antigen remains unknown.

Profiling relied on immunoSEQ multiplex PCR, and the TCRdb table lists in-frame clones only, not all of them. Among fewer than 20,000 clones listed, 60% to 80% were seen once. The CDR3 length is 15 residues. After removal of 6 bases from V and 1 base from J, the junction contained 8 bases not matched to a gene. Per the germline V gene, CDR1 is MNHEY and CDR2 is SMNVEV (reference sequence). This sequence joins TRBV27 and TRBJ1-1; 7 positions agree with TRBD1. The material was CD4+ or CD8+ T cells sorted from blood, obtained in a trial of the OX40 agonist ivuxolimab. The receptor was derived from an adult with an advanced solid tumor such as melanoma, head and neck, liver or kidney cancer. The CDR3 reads CASRATGVGNTEAFF. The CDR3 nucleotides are TGTGCCAGCAGGGCTACAGGGGTTGGGAACACTGAAGCTTTCTTT.